The 21 T cell receptor beta chains listed next were all sequenced from one sample in a study of blood T cells in healthy people across ages. Together with a sample-barcoded 5' primer, a J-beta primer mix was included in a second PCR lasting roughly 6 to 12 cycles. TCRdb fed the 5' RACE reads into MiXCR, producing one record per CDR3 protein. The profile covers around 1,000,000 distinct CDR3 sequences, with approximately 26% appearing a single time and around 0.7% taken by the ten largest. A further study also used this sample, focusing on T cells of mothers and their children.

The source material was blood. These receptors all come from a girl aged 2 to 10 in good health.

This clonotype came up a few times. The rearrangement links TRBV4-1 to TRBJ2-3; D is possibly TRBD1 or TRBD2 (5 bases each). Germline V gene sequence: CDR1 MGHRA, CDR2 YSYEKL. There are 16 residues in the CDR3. V lost 1 base, J lost 2 bases, and 13 bases lay in between. The CDR3 region has the DNA TGCGCCAGCAGCCAAGGGATCGAGGGGCCCACAGATACGCAGTATTTT. Translation: CASSQGIEGPTDTQYF.

The chain couples TRBV25-1 to TRBJ2-1; D unclear. Germline V gene lookup returns CDR1 MGHDK and CDR2 SYGVNS. Trimming shortened V by 3 bases and J by 0 bases, and 6 bases separated the two germline ends. The CDR3 is 14 amino acids. In DNA form, the CDR3 reads TGTGCCAGCAGTGATATCAGCTCCTACAATGAGCAGTTCTTC. Translated: CASSDISSYNEQFF. The full variable domain, rest sourced from reference TRBV25-1 and TRBJ2-1, is EADIYQTPRYLVIGTGKKITLECSQTMGHDKMYWYQQDPGMELHLIHYSYGVNSTEKGDLSSESTVSRIRTEHFPLTLESARPSHTSQYLCASSDISSYNEQFFGPGTRLTVL.

Details on this clonotype: One junction end does not reproduce the germline sequence, and a read error may be involved. The V gene is TRBV10-3, the J gene TRBJ1-1; D unresolved. The CDR3 spans 13 residues. Germline V gene lookup returns CDR1 ENHRY and CDR2 SYGVKD. CDR3 sequence (DNA): TGTGCCATCAGTGAGAGTGGGAACACTGAAGTTTTCTTT. The encoded protein is CAISESGNTEVFF.

J is TRBJ2-7 and V is TRBV7-9, with a tentative D call TRBD2 (6 bases). V was clipped by 1 base and J by 6 bases, with 16 bases between them. Germline CDR1 is SEHNR and CDR2 is FQNEAQ (reference sequence). The CDR3 is 15 residues long. CDR3 amino acids: CASSLGRDSPSEQYF. In DNA, the CDR3 is TGTGCCAGCAGCTTAGGTCGGGACTCACCCTCCGAGCAGTACTTC.

The chain uses TRBV4-1 and TRBJ2-1, with unresolved D. The J call could be wrong; TRBJ2-7 is a better fit for the DNA end. This CDR3 region has 12 residues. Looked up from germline, CDR1 is MGHRA and CDR2 is YSYEKL. The CDR3 DNA sequence: TGCGCCAGCAGCCAAGAGGGCTCCGAGCAGTACTTC. Protein product: CASSQEGSEQYF.

The chain is built from TRBV2 and TRBJ2-7; D is perhaps TRBD2 (6 bases). The CDR3 spans 13 residues. Trimming pared 1 base from V and 3 bases from J, leaving 7 bases between. Germline CDR1 reads SNHLY; CDR2 reads FYNNEI. CDR3 nucleotides: TGTGCCAGCAGTGAAGGCGGGAACTACGAGCAGTACTTC. This sequence encodes CASSEGGNYEQYF.

There are a few counts of this clonotype. This chain links TRBV11-2 with TRBJ2-1; no firm D call. The CDR3 is made up of 15 amino acids. Germline values: CDR1 SGHAT, CDR2 FQNNGV. V lost 2 bases to trimming and J lost 2 bases, with 10 bases between them. CDR3 residues: CASSLLRGAYNEQFF. The CDR3 DNA is TGTGCCAGCAGCTTACTTCGCGGCGCCTACAATGAGCAGTTCTTC. Variable domain in full (rest from reference TRBV11-2 and TRBJ2-1): EAGVAQSPRYKIIEKRQSVAFWCNPISGHATLYWYQQILGQGPKLLIQFQNNGVVDDSQLPKDRFSAERLKGVDSTLKIQPAKLEDSAVYLCASSLLRGAYNEQFFGPGTRLTVL.

This clonotype was seen a handful of times. This chain connects TRBV29-1 to TRBJ1-4; D is undetermined. This CDR3 region has 11 residues. V was cut by 3 bases and J by 5 bases, with 4 bases left in between. Germline CDR1 and CDR2: SQVTM and ANQGSEA. This chain's CDR3 is CSVDSNEKLFF. DNA of the CDR3: TGCAGCGTTGACAGCAATGAAAAACTGTTTTTT. The variable domain in full, with the rest retrieved from reference TRBV29-1 and TRBJ1-4, is SAVISQKPSRDICQRGTSLTIQCQVDSQVTMMFWYRQQPGQSLTLIATANQGSEATYESGFVIDKFPISRPNLTFSTLTVSNMSPEDSSIYLCSVDSNEKLFFGSGTQLSVL.

The chain recombines TRBV19 with TRBJ2-5; 7 nucleotides agree with TRBD2. The DNA end favors TRBJ2-7, so the J call may be wrong. CDR3 length: 11 residues. Looked up from germline, CDR1 is LNHDA and CDR2 is SQIVND (reference sequence). CDR3 bases: TGTGCTGGGGAGGGGCCACACGAGCAGTACTTC. It is translated as CAGEGPHEQYF.

There are a few counts of this clonotype. V gene TRBV5-1 combines with J gene TRBJ2-1; weak D call: TRBD2 (7 bases). Germline CDR1 reads SGHRS; CDR2 reads YFSETQ. The CDR3 contains 17 residues. V lost 4 bases and J lost 7, with 24 bases in between. The CDR3 loop is CASSIGGIAGELNEQFF. CDR3 in DNA: TGCGCCAGCAGCATCGGGGGCATTGCGGGAGAATTAAATGAGCAGTTCTTC. Together with reference TRBV5-1 and TRBJ2-1, the CDR3 gives the full variable domain: KAGVTQTPRYLIKTRGQQVTLSCSPISGHRSVSWYQQTPGQGLQFLFEYFSETQRNKGNFPGRFSGRQFSNSRSEMNVSTLELGDSALYLCASSIGGIAGELNEQFFGPGTRLTVL.

The gene calls are TRBV7-6 and TRBJ1-2, with D perhaps matching TRBD1 (6 bases). Trimming stripped 6 bases from V and 3 bases from J, with 11 bases between. The germline gives CDR1 SGHVS, CDR2 FNYEAQ. This CDR3 comprises 13 residues. The CDR3 here is CASRSGQHYGYTF. The CDR3, as DNA: TGTGCCAGCAGGTCTGGACAGCACTATGGCTACACCTTC.

The J gene is TRBJ2-2, the V gene TRBV20-1; D is unresolved. V lost 0 bases to trimming and J lost 7 bases, with 12 bases between them. Germline CDR1 and CDR2: DFQATT and SNEGSKA (reference sequence). The CDR3 spans 14 residues. The DNA for the CDR3 is TGCAGTGCTAGAGATCAAAAAGGGTACGGGGAGCTGTTTTTT. This gives the protein CSARDQKGYGELFF.

This clonotype came up a few times. This chain uses TRBV12-3 or TRBV12-4 with TRBJ2-7; 7 nucleotides align to TRBD2. After removal of 6 bases from V and 4 bases from J, the junction contained 15 bases not matched to a gene. The CDR3 spans 16 residues. The CDR3 sequence: CASRGTGRGNQYEQYF. Written as DNA, the CDR3 is TGTGCCAGCAGGGGTACGGGGCGGGGGAACCAGTACGAGCAGTACTTC.

On this clonotype itself: At one of its ends the junction is not consistent with the germline gene, which may arise from a read error. The chain is built from TRBV11-3 and TRBJ1-1; D might be TRBD1 (6 bases). The CDR3 has 15 amino acids. From germline, CDR1 is SGHNT and CDR2 YENEEA. CDR3: CASSARQDMNTEAFF. As DNA, the CDR3 is TGTGCCAGCAGCGCTCGACAGGACATGAATACTGAAGCTTTCTTT. The full variable domain, in which reference TRBV11-3 and TRBJ1-1 provide the parts outside the CDR3, is EAGVVQSPRYKIIEKKQPVAFWCNPISGHNTLYWYLQNLGQGPELLIRYENEEAVDDSQLPKDRFSAERLKGVDSTLKIQPAELGDSAVYLCASSARQDMNTEAFFGQGTRLTVV.

This clonotype was seen more than once but under ten times. The rearrangement links TRBV7-9 to TRBJ2-5; D uncertain. The CDR3 has 14 residues. The germline gives CDR1 SEHNR, CDR2 FQNEAQ (reference sequence). V was cut by 4 bases and J by 3 bases, with 12 bases left in between. CDR3 nucleotides: TGTGCCAGCAGCTCCCTTGAGGCGGAAGAGACCCAGTACTTC. Translation gives CASSSLEAEETQYF.

There are a few counts of this clonotype. The V gene is TRBV7-3, the J gene TRBJ2-3; 13 nucleotides agree with TRBD2. Germline CDR1 SGHTA, CDR2 FQGTGA. The CDR3 sequence is 18 residues long. V lost 4 bases, J lost 6 bases, and 13 bases stayed unmatched. CDR3 sequence reads: CASSSHPGTSGVGDTQYF. In nucleotides, the CDR3 is TGTGCCAGCAGCTCCCACCCAGGGACTAGCGGGGTTGGGGATACGCAGTATTTT.

The rearrangement links TRBV7-2 to TRBJ2-5; no clear D. V lost 2 bases and J 1 base, leaving 17 bases between the germline ends. The CDR3 length is 17 residues. The germline V gene encodes CDR1 SGHTA and CDR2 FQGNSA. The CDR3, as DNA: TGTGCCAGCAGCTTAAACCCCCTGACGACATTCCAAGAGACCCAGTACTTC. Translation: CASSLNPLTTFQETQYF.

This rearrangement joins TRBV6-5 to TRBJ2-5; 7 bases agree with TRBD1. Germline trimming cut 6 bases from V and 5 bases from J; bases unmatched to any gene: 12. The CDR3 runs 15 residues. The germline V gene encodes CDR1 MNHEY and CDR2 SVGAGI. The CDR3 loop reads CASRRDRPPMETQYF. CDR3 nucleotides: TGTGCCAGCAGAAGGGACAGACCTCCGATGGAGACCCAGTACTTC.

This clonotype was picked up a small number of times. The rearrangement joins TRBV20-1 to TRBJ2-1; 8 bases agree with TRBD1. The J call could be wrong; TRBJ2-7 is a better fit for the DNA end. The CDR3 loop spans 13 amino acids. Germline V gene lookup returns CDR1 DFQATT and CDR2 SNEGSKA (reference sequence). CDR3 sequence (DNA): TGCGGAACTTCGACAGGGGATTCCTACGAGCAGTACTTC. Protein product: CGTSTGDSYEQYF.

This clonotype was counted only a few times. Given the absence of the conserved phenylalanine or tryptophan at the CDR3 end, a read error is likely. The genes are TRBV28 and TRBJ1-4; 7 nucleotides match TRBD1. This CDR3 has 15 residues. With V trimmed by 3 bases and J by 5 bases, 6 bases remained unmatched. Per germline, CDR1 MDHEN and CDR2 SYDVKM. The CDR3 sequence is CASSLDRFTNEKLFS. In DNA form, the CDR3 reads TGTGCCAGCAGTTTGGACAGGTTTACGAATGAAAAACTGTTTTCT.

This sequence joins TRBV7-2 and TRBJ2-7; D remains unclear. V was cut by 3 bases and J by 3 bases, with 12 bases left in between. This CDR3 is 14 amino acids long. CDR1 and CDR2 (germline): SGHTA, FQGNSA. The CDR3 loop is CASSLIGSLYEQYF. CDR3 sequence (DNA): TGTGCCAGCAGCTTGATCGGCTCGCTCTACGAGCAGTACTTC.